A single count supports the clone carrying this T cell receptor beta chain. The sample comes from a study of blood T cell repertoires in COVID-19. As for the study in general: The United States, Italy and Spain were the sources of the acute and convalescent COVID-19 samples. Nucleic acid was either cDNA or gDNA, and it came from T cells, B-cell-depleted T cells, or PBMCs.

This CDR3 has 14 residues. The germline CDR1 and CDR2 sequences are SNHLY and FYNNEI. Between the trimmed V and J ends, which lost 6 bases and 3 bases, there was a span of 15 bases. As originally analysed: Estimation of nucleated cell counts relied on the amplification of reference gene primers. Generated by immunoSEQ multiplex PCR, the TCRdb table keeps only in-frame clones and is missing some. D and trimming come from the DNA, and the V and J calls and clone size come from that table. The repertoire holds around 51,000 clones, with 86% as singletons. The J gene is TRBJ2-7, the V gene TRBV2, with D tentatively TRBD1 (6 bases). This sequence originates from a man older than 75 with active COVID-19. Sequenced sample: peripheral blood. CDR3 sequence (DNA): TGTGCCAGCAGCCCCGGGACAATGGGCTACGAGCAGTACTTC. Protein sequence: CASSPGTMGYEQYF.